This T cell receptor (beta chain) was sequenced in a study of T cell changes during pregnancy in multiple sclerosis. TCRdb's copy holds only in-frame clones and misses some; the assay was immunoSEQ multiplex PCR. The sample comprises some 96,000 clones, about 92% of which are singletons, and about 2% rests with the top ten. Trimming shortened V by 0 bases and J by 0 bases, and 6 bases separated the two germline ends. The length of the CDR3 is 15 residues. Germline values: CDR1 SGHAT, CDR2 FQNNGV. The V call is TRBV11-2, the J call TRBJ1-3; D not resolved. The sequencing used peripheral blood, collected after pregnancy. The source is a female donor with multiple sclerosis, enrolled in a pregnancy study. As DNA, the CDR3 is TGTGCCAGCAGCTTAGATCTAATCTCTGGAAACACCATATATTTT. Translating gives CASSLDLISGNTIYF.